The subject of this entry is one TCR beta chain. What it recognizes is unknown. V lost 7 bases to trimming and J lost 3 bases, with 16 bases between them. CDR3 size: 14 residues. The germline V gene has CDR1 MDHEN and CDR2 SYDVKM. TCRdb's table, derived via immunoSEQ multiplex PCR, lists solely in-frame clones and lacks some. The sample includes more than 300,000 clones, about 80% of them seen just once. The sample is drawn from a study of cytotoxic CD8 clonotypes in ibrutinib-treated CLL. For the study at large: A median approximately 12 months of treatment, range 6 to 36, preceded the collection of response samples. Findings and caveats of the study: Higher clonality was seen at ibrutinib response and a return toward baseline at progression.

The sequence was obtained from a human donor with chronic lymphocytic leukemia. The V gene is TRBV28, the J gene TRBJ2-7, with D possibly matching TRBD1 (5 bases). The starting material was PBMCs, obtained before ibrutinib treatment. CDR3 region: CASTDNLEFYEQYF. The CDR3 nucleotides are TGTGCCAGCACGGACAACTTAGAATTCTACGAGCAGTACTTC.